The entry below gives a single T cell receptor beta chain sequence along with its context. Its antigen is still unknown. The data stem from a study of cytomegalovirus exposure and HLA in healthy donors. Study conclusions and caveats: It was likely that a cluster of highly shared sequence variants was a sequencing artifact. Later, an analysis found that common viral pathogens appeared to be linked with several of the most significant clusters.

V lost 5 bases and J lost 3; bases outside the gene matches: 10. The CDR3 is 14 amino acids. Germline CDR1 is SQVTM and CDR2 is ANQGSEA. 60 Vbeta and 13 Jbeta primers were used in PCR. Only in-frame clones appear in the TCRdb table, and some are missing; sequencing was by immunoSEQ multiplex PCR. The top ten hold roughly 0.7% of the sample, which has approximately 220,000 clones, approximately 88% seen once. The V and J genes are TRBV29-1 and TRBJ2-7; TRBD1 matches 7 bases. The sequencing sample was made of PBMCs. The clonotype was recovered from a boy between 2 and 10 years old in good health and CMV-seronegative. CDR3 amino acids: CSVLEVGQDYEQYF. As DNA, the CDR3 is TGCAGCGTTCTAGAAGTAGGACAGGACTACGAGCAGTACTTC.